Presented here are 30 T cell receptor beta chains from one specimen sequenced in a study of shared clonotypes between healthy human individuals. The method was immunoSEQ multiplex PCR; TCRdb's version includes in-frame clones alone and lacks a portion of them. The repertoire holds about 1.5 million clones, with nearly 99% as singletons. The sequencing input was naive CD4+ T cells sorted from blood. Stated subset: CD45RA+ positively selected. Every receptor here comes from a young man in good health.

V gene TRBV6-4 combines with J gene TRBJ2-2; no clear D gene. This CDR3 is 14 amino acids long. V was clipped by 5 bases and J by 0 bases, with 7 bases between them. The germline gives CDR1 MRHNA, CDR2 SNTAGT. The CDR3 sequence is CASSPLTNTGELFF. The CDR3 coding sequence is TGTGCCAGCAGTCCACTTACGAACACCGGGGAGCTGTTTTTT.

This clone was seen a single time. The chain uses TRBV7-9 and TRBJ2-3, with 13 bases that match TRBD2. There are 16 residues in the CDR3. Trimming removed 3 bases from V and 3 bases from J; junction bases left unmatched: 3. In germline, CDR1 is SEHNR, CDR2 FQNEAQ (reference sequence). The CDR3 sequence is CASSLGLAGTTDTQYF. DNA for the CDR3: TGTGCCAGCAGCTTGGGACTAGCGGGGACTACAGATACGCAGTATTTT.

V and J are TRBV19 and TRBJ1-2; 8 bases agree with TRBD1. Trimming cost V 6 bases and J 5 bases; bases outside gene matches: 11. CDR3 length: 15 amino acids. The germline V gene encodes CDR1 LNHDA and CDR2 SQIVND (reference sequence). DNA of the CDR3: TGTGCCAGTAGCCCAGACCAGGGGGCGCGTTATGGCTACACCTTC. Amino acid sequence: CASSPDQGARYGYTF.

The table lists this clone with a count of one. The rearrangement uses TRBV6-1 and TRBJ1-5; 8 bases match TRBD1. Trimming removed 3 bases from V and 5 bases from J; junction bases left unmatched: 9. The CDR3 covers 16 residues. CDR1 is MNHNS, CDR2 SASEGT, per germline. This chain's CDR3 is CASSDRIRGPHQPQHF. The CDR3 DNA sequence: TGTGCCAGCAGTGACCGGATCAGGGGGCCACATCAGCCCCAGCATTTT.

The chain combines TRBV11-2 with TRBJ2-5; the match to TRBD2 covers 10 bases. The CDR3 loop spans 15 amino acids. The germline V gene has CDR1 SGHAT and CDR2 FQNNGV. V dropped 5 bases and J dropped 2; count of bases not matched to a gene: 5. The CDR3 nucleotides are TGTGCCAGCAGCCGAGCGGGAGGGAATCAAGAGACCCAGTACTTC. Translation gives CASSRAGGNQETQYF.

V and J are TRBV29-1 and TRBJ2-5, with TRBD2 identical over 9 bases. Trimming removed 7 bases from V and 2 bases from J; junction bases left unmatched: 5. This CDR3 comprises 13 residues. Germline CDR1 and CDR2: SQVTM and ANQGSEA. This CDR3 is CSAGGLAQETQYF. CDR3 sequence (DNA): TGCAGCGCTGGGGGACTAGCTCAAGAGACCCAGTACTTC.

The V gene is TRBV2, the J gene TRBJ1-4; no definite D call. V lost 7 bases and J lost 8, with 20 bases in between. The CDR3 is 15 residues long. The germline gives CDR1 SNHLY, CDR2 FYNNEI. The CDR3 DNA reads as TGTGCCAGCACCGAGGAACGCATAGGCGGGGAAAAACTGTTTTTT. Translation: CASTEERIGGEKLFF.

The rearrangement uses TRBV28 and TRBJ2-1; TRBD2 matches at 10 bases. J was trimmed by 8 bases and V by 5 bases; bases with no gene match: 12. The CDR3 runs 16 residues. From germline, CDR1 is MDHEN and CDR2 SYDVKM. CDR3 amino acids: CASSEAGGPFMHEQFF. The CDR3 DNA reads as TGTGCCAGCAGTGAAGCGGGAGGGCCATTTATGCATGAGCAGTTCTTC.

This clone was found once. For the CDR3, the DNA is TGTGCCAGCAGCTTGTCCCGGGGGGGAACCTACGAGCAGTACTTC. Protein sequence: CASSLSRGGTYEQYF. This rearrangement joins TRBV7-9 to TRBJ2-7; 8 bases agree with TRBD2. The germline V gene encodes CDR1 SEHNR and CDR2 FQNEAQ (reference sequence). V dropped 3 bases and J dropped 2; count of bases not matched to a gene: 6. CDR3 size: 15 residues.

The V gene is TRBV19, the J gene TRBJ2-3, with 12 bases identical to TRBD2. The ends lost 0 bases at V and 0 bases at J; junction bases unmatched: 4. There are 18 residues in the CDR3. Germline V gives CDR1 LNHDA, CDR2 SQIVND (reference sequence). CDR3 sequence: CASSIDSTSGSSTDTQYF. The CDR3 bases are TGTGCCAGTAGTATAGATTCGACTAGCGGGAGCAGCACAGATACGCAGTATTTT.

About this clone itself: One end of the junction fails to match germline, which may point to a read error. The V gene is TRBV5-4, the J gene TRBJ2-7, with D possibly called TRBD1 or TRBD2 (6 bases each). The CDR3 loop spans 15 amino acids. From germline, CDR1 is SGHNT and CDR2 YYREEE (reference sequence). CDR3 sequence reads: CASSLEGGRSREQYF. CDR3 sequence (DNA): TGTGCCAGCAGTTTGGAAGGGGGGAGGAGCAGGGAGCAGTACTTC.

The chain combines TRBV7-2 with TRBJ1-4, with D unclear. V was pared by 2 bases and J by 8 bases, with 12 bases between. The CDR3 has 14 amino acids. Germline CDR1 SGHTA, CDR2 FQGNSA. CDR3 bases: TGTGCCAGCAGCTTAAATGCCCATGGAGAAAAACTGTTTTTT. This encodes CASSLNAHGEKLFF.

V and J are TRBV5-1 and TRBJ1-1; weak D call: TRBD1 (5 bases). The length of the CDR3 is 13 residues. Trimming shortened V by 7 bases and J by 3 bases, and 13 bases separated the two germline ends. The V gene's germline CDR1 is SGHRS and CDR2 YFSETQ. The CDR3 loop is CASGPGGDTEAFF. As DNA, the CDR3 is TGCGCCAGCGGGCCTGGAGGGGACACTGAAGCTTTCTTT.

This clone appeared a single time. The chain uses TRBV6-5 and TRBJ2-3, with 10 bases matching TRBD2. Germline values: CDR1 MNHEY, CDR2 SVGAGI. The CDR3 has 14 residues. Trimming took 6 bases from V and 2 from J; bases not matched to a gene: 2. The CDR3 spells CASRGLAATDTQYF. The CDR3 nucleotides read TGTGCCAGCAGAGGACTAGCGGCCACAGATACGCAGTATTTT.

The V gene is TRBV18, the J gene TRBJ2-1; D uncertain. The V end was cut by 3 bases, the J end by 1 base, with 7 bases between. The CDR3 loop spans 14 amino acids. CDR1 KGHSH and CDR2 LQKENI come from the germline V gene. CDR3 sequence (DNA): TGTGCCAGCTCACCCCCGTTGTCCTACAATGAGCAGTTCTTC. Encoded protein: CASSPPLSYNEQFF.

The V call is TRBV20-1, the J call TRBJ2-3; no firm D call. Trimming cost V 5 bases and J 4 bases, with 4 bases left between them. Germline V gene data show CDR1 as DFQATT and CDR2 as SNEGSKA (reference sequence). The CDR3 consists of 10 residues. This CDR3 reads CSALADTQYF. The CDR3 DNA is TGCAGTGCTTTAGCAGATACGCAGTATTTT.

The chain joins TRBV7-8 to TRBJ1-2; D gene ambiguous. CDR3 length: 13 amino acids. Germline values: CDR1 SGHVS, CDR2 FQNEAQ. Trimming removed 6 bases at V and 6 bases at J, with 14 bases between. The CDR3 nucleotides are TGTGCCAGCAGGTCCGGGAGCCGAGATGGCTACACCTTC. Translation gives CASRSGSRDGYTF.

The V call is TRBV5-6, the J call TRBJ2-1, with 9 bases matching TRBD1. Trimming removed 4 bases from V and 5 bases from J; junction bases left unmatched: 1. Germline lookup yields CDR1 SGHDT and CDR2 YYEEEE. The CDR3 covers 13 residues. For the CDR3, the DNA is TGTGCCAGCAGCCGACAGGGGGACAATGAGCAGTTCTTC. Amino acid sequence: CASSRQGDNEQFF. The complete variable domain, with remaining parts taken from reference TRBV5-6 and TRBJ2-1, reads DAGVTQSPTHLIKTRGQQVTLRCSPKSGHDTVSWYQQALGQGPQFIFQYYEEEERQRGNFPDRFSGHQFPNYSSELNVNALLLGDSALYLCASSRQGDNEQFFGPGTRLTVL.

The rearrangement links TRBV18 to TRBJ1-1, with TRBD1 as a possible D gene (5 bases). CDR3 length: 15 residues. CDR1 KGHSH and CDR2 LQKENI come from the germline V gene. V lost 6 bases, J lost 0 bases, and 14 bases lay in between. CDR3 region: CASSQGGDMNTEAFF. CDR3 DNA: TGTGCCAGCTCCCAGGGCGGGGATATGAACACTGAAGCTTTCTTT.

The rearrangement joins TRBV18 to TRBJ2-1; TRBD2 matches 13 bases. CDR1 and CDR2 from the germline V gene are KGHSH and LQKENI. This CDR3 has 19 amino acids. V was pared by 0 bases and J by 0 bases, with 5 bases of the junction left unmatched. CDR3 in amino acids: CASSPPRLAGGSSYNEQFF. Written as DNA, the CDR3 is TGTGCCAGCTCACCACCGAGACTAGCGGGAGGAAGCTCCTACAATGAGCAGTTCTTC.

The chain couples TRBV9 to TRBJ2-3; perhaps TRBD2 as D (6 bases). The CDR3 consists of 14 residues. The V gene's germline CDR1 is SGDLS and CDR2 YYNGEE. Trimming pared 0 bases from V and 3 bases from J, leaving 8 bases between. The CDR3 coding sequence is TGTGCCAGCAGCGTAGCCGGGACTACAGATACGCAGTATTTT. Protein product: CASSVAGTTDTQYF.

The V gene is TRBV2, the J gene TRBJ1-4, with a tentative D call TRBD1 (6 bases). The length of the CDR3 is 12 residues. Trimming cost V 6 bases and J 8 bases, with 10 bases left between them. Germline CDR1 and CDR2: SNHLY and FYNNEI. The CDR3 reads CASRQGYEKLFF. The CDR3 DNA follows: TGTGCCAGCAGGCAGGGGTACGAAAAACTGTTTTTT.

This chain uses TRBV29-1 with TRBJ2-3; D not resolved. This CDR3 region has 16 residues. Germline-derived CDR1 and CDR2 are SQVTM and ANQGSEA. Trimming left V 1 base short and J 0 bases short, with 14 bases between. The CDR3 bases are TGCAGCGTTGAAGGGGTCACCCTATCCAGCACAGATACGCAGTATTTT. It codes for CSVEGVTLSSTDTQYF.

The CDR3 nucleotides are TGTGCCAGTATCACCCCGGGACACGAGCAGTACTTC. It is translated as CASITPGHEQYF. This chain uses TRBV19 with TRBJ2-7; possibly TRBD1 or TRBD2 for D (5 bases each). The germline gives CDR1 LNHDA, CDR2 SQIVND (reference sequence). CDR3 length: 12 amino acids. Trimming removed 7 bases at V and 5 bases at J, with 12 bases between.

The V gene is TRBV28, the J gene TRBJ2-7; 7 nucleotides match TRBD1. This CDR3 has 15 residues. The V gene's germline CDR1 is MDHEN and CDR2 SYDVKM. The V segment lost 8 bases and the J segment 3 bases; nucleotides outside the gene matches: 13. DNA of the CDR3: TGTGCCAGCCAACCTGGCGACAGGGTAATCTACGAGCAGTACTTC. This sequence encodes CASQPGDRVIYEQYF.

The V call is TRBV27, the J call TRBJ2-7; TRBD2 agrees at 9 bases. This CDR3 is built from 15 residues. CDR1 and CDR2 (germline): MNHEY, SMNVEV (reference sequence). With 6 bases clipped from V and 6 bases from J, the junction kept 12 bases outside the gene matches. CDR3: CASSLGVAGAGEQYF. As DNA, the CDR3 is TGTGCCAGCAGCCTTGGGGTAGCGGGAGCTGGCGAGCAGTACTTC.

The CDR3 nucleotides are TGTGCCAGCAGTTTATCCGCAGCGGCCTCCTACAATGAGCAGTTCTTC. Amino acid sequence: CASSLSAAASYNEQFF. This sequence joins TRBV27 and TRBJ2-1, with a possible D match to TRBD2 (5 bases). Trimming left V 0 bases short and J 0 bases short, with 9 bases between. The CDR3 is made up of 16 amino acids. Per the germline V gene, CDR1 is MNHEY and CDR2 is SMNVEV (reference sequence).

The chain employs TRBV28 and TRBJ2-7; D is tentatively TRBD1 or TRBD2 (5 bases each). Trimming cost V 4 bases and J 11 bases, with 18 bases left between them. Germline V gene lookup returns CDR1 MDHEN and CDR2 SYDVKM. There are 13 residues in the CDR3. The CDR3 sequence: CASSSTGTPIEYF. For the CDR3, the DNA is TGTGCCAGCAGTTCAACCGGGACGCCAATCGAGTACTTC.

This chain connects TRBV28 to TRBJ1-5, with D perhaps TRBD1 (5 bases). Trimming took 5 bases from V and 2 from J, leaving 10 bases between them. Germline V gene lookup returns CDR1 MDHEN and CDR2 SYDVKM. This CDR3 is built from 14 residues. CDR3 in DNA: TGTGCCAGCAGTCTGGGACTCCGCAATCAGCCCCAGCATTTT. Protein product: CASSLGLRNQPQHF. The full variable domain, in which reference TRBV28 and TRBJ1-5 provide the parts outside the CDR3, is DVKVTQSSRYLVKRTGEKVFLECVQDMDHENMFWYRQDPGLGLRLIYFSYDVKMKEKGDIPEGYSVSREKKERFSLILESASTNQTSMYLCASSLGLRNQPQHFGDGTRLSIL.

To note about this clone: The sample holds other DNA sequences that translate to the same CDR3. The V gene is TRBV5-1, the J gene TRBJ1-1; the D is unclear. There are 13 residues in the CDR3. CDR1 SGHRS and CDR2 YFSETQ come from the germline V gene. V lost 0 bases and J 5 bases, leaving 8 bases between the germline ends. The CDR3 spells CASSLGTGTEAFF. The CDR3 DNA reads TGCGCCAGCAGCTTGGGGACGGGGACTGAAGCTTTCTTT.